This TCR beta chain was profiled in a study of T cells after yellow fever vaccination. Synthesis of TCR cDNA relied on 5'RACE template switching, which attached a universal primer site and UMIs. Using its own MiXCR run on the 5' RACE reads, TCRdb lists one record per CDR3 protein. The repertoire holds some 300,000 distinct CDR3 sequences, with roughly 8.7% as singletons. V lost 4 bases to trimming and J lost 10 bases, with 14 bases between them. The CDR3 loop spans 13 amino acids. In germline, CDR1 is LGHDT, CDR2 YNNKEL (reference sequence). The study, taken as a whole, reports: Clones that expanded after primary vaccination mostly reappeared after the booster (96% CD4, around 87% CD8). The appearance of a small share of clonotypes in both CD4 and CD8 compartments was observed.

Only a few counts were recorded for this clonotype. Its antigen is unknown. The chain links TRBV3-1 to TRBJ2-1; D is possibly TRBD1 or TRBD2 (5 bases each). Sample: CD4+ T cells sorted from PBMCs, taken 5 days after the yellow fever booster vaccination. The clonotype comes from a man between 18 and 29 years old who received the YFV17D yellow fever vaccine. CDR3 sequence: CASSRLGVIEQFF. CDR3 nucleotide sequence: TGTGCCAGCAGCCGTTTGGGGGTGATAGAGCAGTTCTTC.